This is a list of T cell receptor beta chains from one sample in a study of monozygotic twins with inflammatory bowel disease. From its re-call of the 5' RACE reads, TCRdb lists each CDR3 protein once, without DNA. In total, the table holds 200,000 to 250,000 distinct CDR3 sequences. Sequencing was done on a sample of blood. The receptors here all came from a human donor with ulcerative colitis or Crohn's disease, or a healthy co-twin of an affected twin (not recorded which). Both conserved end residues are part of each CDR3.

v_call	j_call	cdr3_aa
TRBV20-1	TRBJ2-7	CSARQLAGHYEQYF
TRBV2	TRBJ2-1	CASSLGTGIYEQFF
TRBV7-9	TRBJ1-1	CASSLARVNTEAFF
TRBV3-1	TRBJ1-1	CASSLFLTGLNTEAFF
TRBV10-3	TRBJ2-7	CAISSRETYEQYF
TRBV5-1	TRBJ1-3	CASSLDRAFSGNTIYF
TRBV5-1	TRBJ2-6	CASSLGGTGANVLTF
TRBV5-1	TRBJ2-7	CASSLRGQDYEQYF
TRBV6-1	TRBJ1-4	CASIGTPRNEKLFF
TRBV20-1	TRBJ2-7	CSARRADYEQYF
TRBV12-3/TRBV12-4	TRBJ1-3	CASTQGRGNTIYF
TRBV12-3/TRBV12-4	TRBJ1-2	CASSLATDSYGYTF
TRBV2	TRBJ1-5	CASTGQGAGQPQHF
TRBV10-3	TRBJ2-7	CAIGQGVTDEQYF
TRBV7-2	TRBJ2-5	CASSFNWGQETQYF
TRBV5-1	TRBJ1-1	CASSSRHAREAEAFF
TRBV20-1	TRBJ1-4	CSARAAGEKLFF
TRBV3-1	TRBJ1-6	CASSQDVHNRYSPLHF
TRBV20-1	TRBJ2-3	CSAGRGGGRTQYF
TRBV7-9	TRBJ2-3	CASSLWTATSTDTQYF
TRBV20-1	TRBJ1-2	CSAPSGWSGGYTF
TRBV20-1	TRBJ2-1	CSAPPGGDEQFF